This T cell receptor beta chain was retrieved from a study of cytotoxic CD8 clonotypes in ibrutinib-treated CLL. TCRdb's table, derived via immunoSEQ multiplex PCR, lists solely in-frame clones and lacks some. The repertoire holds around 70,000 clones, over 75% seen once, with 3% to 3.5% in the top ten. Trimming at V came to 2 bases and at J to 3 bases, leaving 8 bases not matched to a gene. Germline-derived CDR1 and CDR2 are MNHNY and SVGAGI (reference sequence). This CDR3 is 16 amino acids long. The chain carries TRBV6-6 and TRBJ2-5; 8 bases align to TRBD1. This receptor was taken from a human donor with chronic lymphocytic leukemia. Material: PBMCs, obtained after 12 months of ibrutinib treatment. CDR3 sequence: CASSYVFRGREETQYF. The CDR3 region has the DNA TGTGCCAGCAGTTACGTCTTCAGGGGGCGGGAAGAGACCCAGTACTTC.